The rows below give T cell receptor beta chains drawn from one sample of a study of blood T cell repertoires in COVID-19. Only in-frame clones appear in the TCRdb table, and some are missing; sequencing was by immunoSEQ multiplex PCR. The table records over 95,000 clones, approximately 85% of them present only once. Sample: peripheral blood. The receptors here all came from a man aged 35 to 55 with acute or convalescent COVID-19. Each CDR3 is given with its conserved first and last residue. A D gene is named only where the DNA matches it firmly. Rows may omit the clone size; those that give it use once, few, many or a size class.

abundance	v_gene	d_gene	j_gene	CDR3nt	CDR3aa
NA	TRBV6-1	NA	TRBJ1-5	TGTGCCAGCAGTGATAACAGGGCTCAGCCCCAGCATTTT	CASSDNRAQPQHF
NA	TRBV5-1	NA	TRBJ1-2	TGCGCCAGCAGCTTGGTGGCAGGGGATCATGGCTACACCTTC	CASSLVAGDHGYTF
NA	TRBV6-5	TRBD2	TRBJ2-1	TGTGCCAGCAGTCCGGGACTAAATGTCGCGCAGTTCTTC	CASSPGLNVAQFF
once	TRBV2	NA	TRBJ2-2	TGTGCCAGCAGTTATTTACCAGGGGACACCGGGGAGCTGTTTTTT	CASSYLPGDTGELFF
NA	TRBV7-2	NA	TRBJ1-1	TGTGCCAGCAGCCGGGAAGGCTGGGGCACTGAAGCTTTCTTT	CASSREGWGTEAFF
few	TRBV19	NA	TRBJ2-7	TGTGCCAGTAGTCCTTTGCCTGCAACTTACGAGCAGTACTTC	CASSPLPATYEQYF
NA	TRBV11-2	NA	TRBJ1-2	TGTGCCAGCAGCTCGTTGGCAGGCAGGGGATGGGGAGGCTACACCTTC	CASSSLAGRGWGGYTF
NA	TRBV7-2	TRBD1	TRBJ2-7	TGTGCCAGCAGCTTAAGGACAGGGGGCGGAGAGCAGTACTTC	CASSLRTGGGEQYF
once	TRBV24-1	TRBD1	TRBJ2-1	TGTGCCACCAGTGACCCTACAGGGGGGTTCCACAATGAGCAGTTCTTC	CATSDPTGGFHNEQFF
NA	TRBV19	NA	TRBJ2-7	TGTGCCAGTAGTATAGTGGGCAGACCAACCTACGAGCAGTACTTC	CASSIVGRPTYEQYF
NA	TRBV4-1	NA	TRBJ2-6	TGCGCCAGCAGCCAATATTGGGGGGACTCTGGGGCCAACGTCCTGACTTTC	CASSQYWGDSGANVLTF
NA	TRBV11-2	NA	TRBJ2-3	TGTGCCAGCAGCTTTGGGCGCCGGACAGATACGCAGTATTTT	CASSFGRRTDTQYF
NA	TRBV6-2/TRBV6-3	NA	TRBJ2-1	TGTGCCAGCAGTTTAGTCCCTACTTACAATGAGCAGTTCTTC	CASSLVPTYNEQFF
NA	TRBV7-9	NA	TRBJ2-1	TGTGCCAGCAGCTTAGCGCTGACTCAGCGGAATGAGCAGTTCTTC	CASSLALTQRNEQFF
NA	TRBV9	TRBD2	TRBJ2-1	TGTGCCAGCAGCGTAGGGGGGACTAGCTTCAATGAGCAGTTCTTC	CASSVGGTSFNEQFF
NA	TRBV24-1	TRBD1	TRBJ2-1	TGTGCCACCAGTGAGGAGACAGGGGCAGGACGTAATGAGCAGTTCTTC	CATSEETGAGRNEQFF
once	TRBV19	TRBD1	TRBJ1-1	TGTGCCAGTAGTTTATCGACAGGGCACTTGATGAACACTGAAGCTTTCTTT	CASSLSTGHLMNTEAFF
NA	TRBV29-1	NA	TRBJ2-1	TGCAGCGTTAGACTAGTGAACCACAATGAGCAGTTCTTC	CSVRLVNHNEQFF
NA	TRBV7-2	NA	TRBJ2-5	TGTGCCAGCAGCTTAGGGGGGGGCAAAGAGACCCAGTACTTC	CASSLGGGKETQYF
NA	TRBV3-1/TRBV3-2	NA	TRBJ1-4	TGTGCCAGCAGCCGGGGAGGGATTGATGAAAAACTGTTTTTT	CASSRGGIDEKLFF
NA	TRBV9	NA	TRBJ1-3	TGTGCCAGCAGCAAGGTGACAGGTACTGGAAACACCATATATTTT	CASSKVTGTGNTIYF
NA	TRBV4-2	TRBD2	TRBJ2-3	TGTGCCAGCAGCCAAGTGGGACTAGCGGGGGGGAAGGGCACAGATACGCAGTATTTT	CASSQVGLAGGKGTDTQYF
NA	TRBV21-1	NA	TRBJ1-2	TGTGCCAGCAGCAAACTGGGGGGGCGCGGCTATGGCTACACCTTC	CASSKLGGRGYGYTF
NA	TRBV11-2	TRBD2	TRBJ2-1	TGTGCCAGCAGCAGGACTAGCGGACCCTACAATGAGCAGTTCTTC	CASSRTSGPYNEQFF
NA	TRBV3-1/TRBV3-2	TRBD1	TRBJ1-6	TGTGCCAGCAGCCAATGGGACAGAAATTCACCCCTCCACTTT	CASSQWDRNSPLHF
NA	TRBV30	NA	TRBJ2-3	TGTGCCAGAGAGTCAGGGGAGAATGGGGATACGCAGTATTTT	CARESGENGDTQYF
NA	TRBV7-2	NA	TRBJ2-7	TGTGCCAGCCAAAAGGCGGGCGCTTCCTACGAGCAGTACTTC	CASQKAGASYEQYF
NA	TRBV6-5	TRBD2	TRBJ2-7	TGTGCCAGCAGTCCGAAAGCGGGGGGGACCTACGAGCAGTACTTC	CASSPKAGGTYEQYF
NA	TRBV4-1	TRBD1	TRBJ2-3	TGCGCCAGCAGCCCAATGGACAGGTTTAGCACAGATACGCAGTATTTT	CASSPMDRFSTDTQYF
few	TRBV6-2/TRBV6-3	TRBD2	TRBJ2-1	TGTGCCAGCAACCCGAGAGCGGGGGGCTACTACAATGAGCAGTTCTTC	CASNPRAGGYYNEQFF
NA	TRBV11-2	NA	TRBJ2-7	TGTGCCATTGGACAGACGGGCTACGAGCAGTACTTC	CAIGQTGYEQYF
NA	TRBV6-5	TRBD1	TRBJ2-5	TGTGCCAGCAGTTACTTAACAGGGGGCCAAGAGACCCAGTACTTC	CASSYLTGGQETQYF
NA	TRBV19	TRBD1	TRBJ1-5	TGTGCCAGTAGTATAGATAGTCAGGGGGCTAGTAGAAATCAGCCCCAGCATTTT	CASSIDSQGASRNQPQHF
NA	TRBV7-8	TRBD1	TRBJ1-2	TGTGCCAGCAGCTTCCAGAGACAGGGAGGTATAGACTATGGCTACACCTTC	CASSFQRQGGIDYGYTF
NA	TRBV2	TRBD2	TRBJ2-5	TGTGCCAGCAAGTGGGCGGGGGGGGAGACCCAGTACTTC	CASKWAGGETQYF
few	TRBV4-2	TRBD2	TRBJ2-2	TGTGCCAGCAGCCAACCTGTCGGGACTAGCGGGAACACCGGGGAGCTGTTTTTT	CASSQPVGTSGNTGELFF
NA	TRBV7-9	TRBD1	TRBJ2-3	TGTGCCAGCAGCTCACTCACAGGGGGCAGGACAGATACGCAGTATTTT	CASSSLTGGRTDTQYF
NA	TRBV10-3	TRBD1	TRBJ1-2	TGTGCCATCAGCTACACCAAGACAGGGGGCAACTATGGCTACACCTTC	CAISYTKTGGNYGYTF
NA	TRBV9	TRBD2	TRBJ2-3	TGTGCCAGCAGTCCGGGAGAGACTAGCGGGGCAGGAGCGCAGTATTTT	CASSPGETSGAGAQYF
NA	TRBV12-5	TRBD1	TRBJ2-1	TGTGCTAGTGGGCCGGACAGGGACGAGCAGTTCTTC	CASGPDRDEQFF
NA	TRBV24-1	TRBD1	TRBJ2-2	TGTGCCACCAGTGATTTGATTGGACAGGGGCGCACCGGGGAGCTGTTTTTT	CATSDLIGQGRTGELFF
NA	TRBV9	TRBD1	TRBJ1-5	TGTGCCAGCAGCGGAGGGACAGGGGAAAATCAGCCCCAGCATTTT	CASSGGTGENQPQHF
once	TRBV5-6	TRBD2	TRBJ2-3	TGTGCCAGCAGCGCGACTAGCGGGGGGAGCACAGATACGCAGTATTTT	CASSATSGGSTDTQYF
NA	TRBV18	NA	TRBJ2-7	TGTGCCAGCTCACCACCGAGCACGCGCTACGAGCAGTACTTC	CASSPPSTRYEQYF
NA	TRBV10-1	NA	TRBJ2-7	TGCGCCAGCAGCCCAACGACGGGCGCGGGCTACGAGCAGTACTTC	CASSPTTGAGYEQYF
NA	TRBV2	NA	TRBJ1-4	TGTGCCAGCAGTGATCAGGAGGGCTCTAGTGAAAAACTGTTTTTT	CASSDQEGSSEKLFF
medium-sized	TRBV7-2	NA	TRBJ2-7	TGTGCCAGCAGCTCCTACGGGGAGGGGGGCTACGAGCAGTACTTC	CASSSYGEGGYEQYF
NA	TRBV10-3	TRBD1	TRBJ1-5	TGTGCCATCAGTGAGTCGAAACAGGGGATCACCAATCAGCCCCAGCATTTT	CAISESKQGITNQPQHF
NA	TRBV4-1	TRBD1	TRBJ1-2	TGCGCCAGCAGCGCCAGCCTCAGGACAGGTTATGGCTACACCTTC	CASSASLRTGYGYTF
NA	TRBV6-1	TRBD2	TRBJ2-3	TGTGCCAGCAGTGAAAACAGCGGGGGGGCGACAGATACGCAGTATTTT	CASSENSGGATDTQYF
NA	TRBV9	NA	TRBJ2-7	TGTGCCAGCAGCGTAGGCCTGGCCTCCTACGAGCAGTACTTC	CASSVGLASYEQYF
NA	TRBV29-1	TRBD1	TRBJ2-3	TGCAGCGTTGGGTTGTCAGGGGGCCAAGGGACGCAGTATTTT	CSVGLSGGQGTQYF
NA	TRBV7-3	NA	TRBJ1-2	TGTGCCAGCAGCTTAACTCCAGGGAATGGCTACACCTTC	CASSLTPGNGYTF
NA	TRBV6-5	TRBD1	TRBJ1-3	TGTGCCAGCAGGGACAGGACTGGAAACACCATATATTTT	CASRDRTGNTIYF
NA	TRBV18	NA	TRBJ1-2	TGTGCCAGCTCACAGGGAGGCTCTAACTATGGCTACACCTTC	CASSQGGSNYGYTF
NA	TRBV6-5	TRBD1	TRBJ1-1	TGTGCCAGCAGCCCCACTCTTGACAGGGCTGAAGCTTTCTTT	CASSPTLDRAEAFF
NA	TRBV25-1	TRBD1	TRBJ2-5	TGTGCCAGCAGTGAAAGGGACAGTAGGGAGACCCAGTACTTC	CASSERDSRETQYF
NA	TRBV10-3	NA	TRBJ1-6	TGTGCCACCAGAGAAGGGCCAGGGCGCTCGCCCCTCCACTTT	CATREGPGRSPLHF